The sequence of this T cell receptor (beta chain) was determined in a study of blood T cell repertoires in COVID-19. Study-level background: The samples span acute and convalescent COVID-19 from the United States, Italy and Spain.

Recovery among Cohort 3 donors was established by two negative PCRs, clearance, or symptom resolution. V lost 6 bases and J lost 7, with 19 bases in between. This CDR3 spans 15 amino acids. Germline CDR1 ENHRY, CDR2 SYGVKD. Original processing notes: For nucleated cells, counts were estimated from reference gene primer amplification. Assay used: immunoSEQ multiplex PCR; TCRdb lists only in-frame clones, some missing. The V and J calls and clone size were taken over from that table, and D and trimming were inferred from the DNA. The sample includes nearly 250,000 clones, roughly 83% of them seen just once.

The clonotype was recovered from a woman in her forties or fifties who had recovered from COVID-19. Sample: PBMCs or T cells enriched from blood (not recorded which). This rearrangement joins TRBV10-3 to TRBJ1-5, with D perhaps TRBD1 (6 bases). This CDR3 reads CAISPGHSRAQPQHF. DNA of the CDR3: TGTGCCATCAGCCCGGGACACTCACGGGCCCAGCCCCAGCATTTT.